These 16 T cell receptor beta chains share one sample of origin, sequenced in a study of blood T cell repertoires in COVID-19. Profiling relied on immunoSEQ multiplex PCR, and the TCRdb table lists in-frame clones only, not all of them. Of approximately 150,000 clones in the sample, roughly four fifths are singletons; the top ten hold roughly 15%. The specimen sequenced was peripheral blood. The receptors were gathered from a human donor with acute or convalescent COVID-19. The donor label of this sample is uncertain.

The J gene is TRBJ1-2, the V gene TRBV5-4, with TRBD1 matching 7 bases. CDR1 is SGHNT and CDR2 is YYREEE in the germline V gene (reference sequence). V was clipped by 0 bases and J by 4 bases; unmatched bases: 6. The CDR3 has 15 residues. The CDR3 DNA reads TGTGCCAGCAGCTTGGGACAGGGTATCGGCTATGGCTACACCTTC. Translation gives CASSLGQGIGYGYTF.

The rearrangement links TRBV6-5 to TRBJ2-3; D might be TRBD1 (6 bases). The V and J ends lost 5 bases and 2 bases respectively, with 14 bases between them. The CDR3 runs 15 residues. Germline loops: CDR1 MNHEY, CDR2 SVGAGI. The CDR3 sequence is CASSPRNRATDTQYF. The CDR3 DNA sequence: TGTGCCAGCAGTCCGCGGAACAGGGCCACAGATACGCAGTATTTT.

V and J are TRBV5-1 and TRBJ2-5; 9 bases align to TRBD1. Germline assignment: CDR1 SGHRS and CDR2 YFSETQ. V dropped 0 bases and J dropped 4; count of bases not matched to a gene: 4. The length of the CDR3 is 15 residues. CDR3 in amino acids: CASSLAGTGRETQYF. The DNA for the CDR3 is TGCGCCAGCAGCTTGGCCGGGACAGGGAGAGAGACCCAGTACTTC. Full variable domain (outside the CDR3, taken from reference TRBV5-1 and TRBJ2-5): KAGVTQTPRYLIKTRGQQVTLSCSPISGHRSVSWYQQTPGQGLQFLFEYFSETQRNKGNFPGRFSGRQFSNSRSEMNVSTLELGDSALYLCASSLAGTGRETQYFGPGTRLLVL.

CDR3 in amino acids: CAISAPQGSTGELFF. DNA of the CDR3: TGTGCCATCAGTGCTCCACAGGGTAGCACCGGGGAGCTGTTTTTT. The V gene is TRBV10-3, the J gene TRBJ2-2; a weak D match, TRBD1 (6 bases). Trimming shortened V by 4 bases and J by 4 bases, and 13 bases separated the two germline ends. Germline CDR1 reads ENHRY; CDR2 reads SYGVKD. The CDR3 extends over 15 amino acids.

The V gene is TRBV4-1, the J gene TRBJ2-2, with no clear D. From germline, CDR1 is MGHRA and CDR2 YSYEKL. The CDR3 consists of 13 residues. V lost 6 bases to trimming and J lost 0 bases, with 5 bases between them. The CDR3 sequence is CASRSANTGELFF. The CDR3 DNA reads as TGCGCCAGCAGGTCTGCGAACACCGGGGAGCTGTTTTTT.

The genes are TRBV6-5 and TRBJ1-6; TRBD1 is a possible D gene (5 bases). Germline CDR1 and CDR2: MNHEY and SVGAGI. The V end was cut by 7 bases, the J end by 6 bases, with 16 bases between. The CDR3 has 15 residues. The CDR3, as DNA: TGTGCCAGCATTGGGGGGAATAGCCCTAATTCACCCCTCCACTTT. This codes for CASIGGNSPNSPLHF.

The J gene is TRBJ1-1, the V gene TRBV6-2 or TRBV6-3; a possible D gene is TRBD1 (5 bases). This CDR3 has 15 residues. Between the trimmed V and J ends, which lost 5 bases and 1 base, there was a span of 14 bases. Germline-derived CDR1 and CDR2 are MNHEY and SVGEGT. The DNA of the CDR3 is TGTGCCAGCAGTGACCGGCGACAGACGAACACTGAAGCTTTCTTT. This translates into CASSDRRQTNTEAFF.

This chain links TRBV6-5 with TRBJ2-1; TRBD1 agrees at 9 bases. This CDR3 is built from 16 residues. The germline V gene encodes CDR1 MNHEY and CDR2 SVGAGI. The V segment lost 1 base and the J segment 5 bases; nucleotides outside the gene matches: 6. In nucleotides, the CDR3 is TGTGCCAGCAGTTACTACCGGGACAGGGCAAACAATGAGCAGTTCTTC. This sequence encodes CASSYYRDRANNEQFF.

The V and J genes are TRBV2 and TRBJ2-4; the D is unclear. V was clipped by 7 bases and J by 8 bases, with 12 bases between them. Germline CDR1 is SNHLY and CDR2 is FYNNEI. The CDR3 covers 12 residues. The DNA for the CDR3 is TGTGCCAGCACACACCGACGGGACATTCAGTACTTC. It is translated as CASTHRRDIQYF.

The chain employs TRBV15 and TRBJ1-1, with TRBD1 matching 7 bases. The germline gives CDR1 LNHNV, CDR2 YYDKDF (reference sequence). The CDR3 extends over 15 amino acids. Trimming cost V 1 base and J 0 bases; bases outside gene matches: 2. This CDR3 is CATSRARGMNTEAFF. CDR3 bases: TGTGCCACCAGCAGAGCCAGGGGGATGAACACTGAAGCTTTCTTT.

This clone came up a few times. This chain joins TRBV2 and TRBJ1-5; D perhaps matches TRBD1 (6 bases). The V and J ends lost 4 bases and 4 bases respectively, with 20 bases between them. Germline-derived CDR1 and CDR2 are SNHLY and FYNNEI. The CDR3 runs to 17 residues. The CDR3 here is CASSVGLLGTLNQPQHF. The CDR3, as DNA: TGTGCCAGCAGTGTGGGGCTGCTAGGGACACTTAATCAGCCCCAGCATTTT.

The count of this clone is one. The J gene is TRBJ2-6, the V gene TRBV5-5; 7 bases match TRBD1. CDR1 SGHKS and CDR2 YYEKEE come from the germline V gene (reference sequence). The J segment lost 0 bases and the V segment lost 1 base, leaving 4 bases of the junction unmatched. The CDR3 runs 17 residues. The DNA of the CDR3 is TGTGCCAGCAGCTTGAGGGGACAGAGCTCTGGGGCCAACGTCCTGACTTTC. Translation: CASSLRGQSSGANVLTF.

The chain links TRBV6-5 to TRBJ2-3; 13 bases fit TRBD2. This CDR3 region has 14 residues. The germline V gene encodes CDR1 MNHEY and CDR2 SVGAGI. V shed 5 bases, J shed 6 bases, and the junction held 2 bases outside the gene matches. The CDR3 region has the DNA TGTGCCAGCAGTACTAGCGGGGGGGCTGATACGCAGTATTTT. Amino acids: CASSTSGGADTQYF.

The chain joins TRBV7-3 to TRBJ2-2, with TRBD1 matching 9 bases. The CDR3 covers 14 residues. Germline assignment: CDR1 SGHTA and CDR2 FQGTGA. V lost 8 bases and J lost 7; bases outside the gene matches: 8. This CDR3 reads CASGWTGADGELFF. Here the CDR3 DNA reads TGTGCCAGCGGGTGGACAGGGGCAGACGGGGAGCTGTTTTTT.

J is TRBJ2-1 and V is TRBV12-1; TRBD2 is the table's D call, not checked against the DNA. TRBV12-1 is labeled a pseudogene. The CDR3 is 15 amino acids. CDR3 amino acids: CASIPLAGPYNEQFF. In nucleotides, the CDR3 is TGTGCCAGCATCCCTCTAGCGGGGCCTTACAATGAGCAGTTCTTC.

The chain uses TRBV6-6 and TRBJ1-5, with a weak D call TRBD1 (5 bases). The V end was cut by 5 bases, the J end by 0 bases, with 17 bases between. Germline values: CDR1 MNHNY, CDR2 SVGAGI (reference sequence). This CDR3 has 17 residues. The chain's CDR3 is CASSRFSGLYSNQPQHF. The CDR3 region has the DNA TGTGCCAGCAGTCGTTTCTCGGGACTTTATAGCAATCAGCCCCAGCATTTT.